This T cell receptor (beta chain) was captured by sequencing in a study of CD8 T cells in ankylosing spondylitis. Study-wide findings and caveats: Past research had described some motif variants in reactive arthritis synovial fluid and blood. The clones that were linked to disease were reported to be significantly enriched in matched synovial fluid samples from ankylosing spondylitis patients. Clones linked to the disease showed a CD8+ phenotype. They occurred at relatively low frequencies in peripheral blood.

The germline gives CDR1 LGHDT, CDR2 YNNKEL (reference sequence). The V gene lost 1 base and the J gene lost 7 bases, with 13 bases spanning the gap. The CDR3 spans 14 residues. TCR beta libraries were made by quantitative 5'-RACE with molecular barcodes. A single record per CDR3 protein comes from TCRdb applying MiXCR to the 5' RACE reads. In the table there are fewer than 180,000 distinct CDR3 sequences, 44% of which are singletons. In this sample, this clonotype turned up a few times. The antigen remains unidentified. This TCR came from a male donor with ankylosing spondylitis. Specimen: synovial fluid, either unsorted or a sorted T cell fraction (not recorded which). This chain joins TRBV3-1 and TRBJ1-1; TRBD1 might be the D (6 bases). This chain's CDR3 is CASSQVTGINEAFF. CDR3 DNA sequence: TGTGCCAGCAGCCAAGTCACAGGGATAAATGAAGCTTTCTTT. Combining the CDR3 with reference TRBV3-1 and TRBJ1-1 gives the whole variable domain DTAVSQTPKYLVTQMGNDKSIKCEQNLGHDTMYWYKQDSKKFLKIMFSYNNKELIINETVPNRFSPKSPDKAHLNLHINSLELGDSAVYFCASSQVTGINEAFFGQGTRLTVV.